Listed below are T cell receptor beta chains from one sample, sequenced in a study of sequential checkpoint blockade in melanoma. Produced via immunoSEQ multiplex PCR; TCRdb's table is partial and in-frame only. The sample includes 15,000 to 20,000 clones, roughly 28% of them seen just once. Sample: tumor tissue (inferred from file names), taken from a patient given nivolumab and ipilimumab in sequence. Receptors were obtained from a human donor with melanoma. Both conserved end residues are part of each CDR3.

cdr3_length	v_call	cdr3_aa
15	TRBV19	CASSIPGGQGKGAFF
14	TRBV6-8	CATRTDSGANVLTF
12	TRBV6-8	CASSAQGTEAFF
13	TRBV14	CASSHDSNTEAFF
13	TRBV6-8	CASRTAPGDTQYF
13	TRBV30	CAWDKLRNTEAFF
12	TRBV6-8	CASSPDSAEAFF
18	TRBV5-1	CASSLAGTSGGPYNEQFF
14	TRBV19	CASSTGKNTGELFF
16	TRBV5-1	CASRVQTGDEKETQYF
16	TRBV7-1	CASSMGLAGIHNEQFF
12	TRBV9	CASCQTNSPLHF
13	TRBV6-8	CASSVINTDTQYF
15	TRBV6-8	CASNLGLAGVSEQYF
17	TRBV6-8	CASSGSQRGASGNTIYF
19	TRBV11-3	CASSLVGFHFKGMNTEAFF
15	TRBV6-8	CASSEGTGGNQPQHF
15	TRBV11-3	CASSSAQGSDTEAFF
13	TRBV19	CASSMRGDREAFF
14	TRBV28	CASGSGGQGLGSYF
14	TRBV11-3	CASSLGAGAKSQHF
14	TRBV6-8	CASSEGRLNTEAFF
17	TRBV18	CASSALTRYTQEEEAFF
14	TRBV11-3	CASSPVGSYNEQFF
17	TRBV18	CASWRQLPAANTGELFF
13	TRBV7-1	CASSARETGELFF
14	TRBV19	CASSIASVNTEAFF
13	TRBV10-2	CANYREFTDTQYF
18	TRBV14	CASSLDRGRGLGQETQYF
16	TRBV11-3	CASSLGLGVGTGELFF
14	TRBV6-8	CASKSGASNEKLFF
19	TRBV11-3	CASSPPWETSGIFGETQYF
11	TRBV19	CASSMRVEAFF
16	TRBV5-1	CASSTGGLRYAYEQFF
13	TRBV29-1	CSVEGDYQETQYF
15	TRBV11-3	CASSLGMYSNQPQHF
16	TRBV6-8	CASSQSRGGGADTQYF
13	TRBV28	CASSFRRGLQTFF
15	TRBV5-1	CASSVSMGAGETQYF
14	TRBV11-3	CASIVTSGDSEQYF
13	TRBV9	CASNWGAGQPQHF
14	TRBV6-8	CASSSRGGNQPQHF
18	TRBV19	CASSIRTSGGANRRELFF
15	TRBV6-8	CASFGAGPANYGYTF
15	TRBV19	CASSMTSGGAYEQFF
15	TRBV11-3	CASSPGDSPTDTQYF